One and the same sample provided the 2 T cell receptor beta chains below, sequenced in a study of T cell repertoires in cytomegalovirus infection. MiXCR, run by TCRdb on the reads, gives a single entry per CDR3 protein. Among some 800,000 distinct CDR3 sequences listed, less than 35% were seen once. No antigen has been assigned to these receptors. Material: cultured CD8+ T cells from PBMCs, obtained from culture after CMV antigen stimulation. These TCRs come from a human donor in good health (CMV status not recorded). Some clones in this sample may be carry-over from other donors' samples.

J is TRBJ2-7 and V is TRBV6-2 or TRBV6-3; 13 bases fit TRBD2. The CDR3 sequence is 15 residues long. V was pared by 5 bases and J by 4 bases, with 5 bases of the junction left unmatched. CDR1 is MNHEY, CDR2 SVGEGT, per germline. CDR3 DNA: TGTGCCAGCAGTCAAGGACTAGCGGGGGTTTACGAGCAGTACTTC. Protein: CASSQGLAGVYEQYF.

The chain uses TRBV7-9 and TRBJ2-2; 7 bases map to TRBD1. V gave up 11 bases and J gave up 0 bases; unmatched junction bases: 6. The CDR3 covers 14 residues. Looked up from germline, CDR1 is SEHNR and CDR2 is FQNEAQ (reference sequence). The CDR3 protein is CAGTGTANTGELFF. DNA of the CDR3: TGTGCCGGGACCGGGACAGCGAACACCGGGGAGCTGTTTTTT.